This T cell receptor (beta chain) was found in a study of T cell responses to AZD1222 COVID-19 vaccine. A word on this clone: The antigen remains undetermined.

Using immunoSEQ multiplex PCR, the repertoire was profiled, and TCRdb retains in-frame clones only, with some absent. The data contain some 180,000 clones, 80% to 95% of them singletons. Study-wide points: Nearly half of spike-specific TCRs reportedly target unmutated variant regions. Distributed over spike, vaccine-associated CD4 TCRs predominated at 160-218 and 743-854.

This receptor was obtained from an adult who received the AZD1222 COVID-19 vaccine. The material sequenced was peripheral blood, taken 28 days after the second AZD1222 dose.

The CDR3 DNA reads TGTGCCAGCTCACCAACTTTAGAAGCGTATGAGCAGTTCTTC. Translation: CASSPTLEAYEQFF. The chain links TRBV18 to TRBJ2-1; no definite D call. The CDR3 length is 14 residues. The germline V gene encodes CDR1 KGHSH and CDR2 LQKENI. The V and J ends lost 2 bases and 8 bases respectively, with 13 bases between them.